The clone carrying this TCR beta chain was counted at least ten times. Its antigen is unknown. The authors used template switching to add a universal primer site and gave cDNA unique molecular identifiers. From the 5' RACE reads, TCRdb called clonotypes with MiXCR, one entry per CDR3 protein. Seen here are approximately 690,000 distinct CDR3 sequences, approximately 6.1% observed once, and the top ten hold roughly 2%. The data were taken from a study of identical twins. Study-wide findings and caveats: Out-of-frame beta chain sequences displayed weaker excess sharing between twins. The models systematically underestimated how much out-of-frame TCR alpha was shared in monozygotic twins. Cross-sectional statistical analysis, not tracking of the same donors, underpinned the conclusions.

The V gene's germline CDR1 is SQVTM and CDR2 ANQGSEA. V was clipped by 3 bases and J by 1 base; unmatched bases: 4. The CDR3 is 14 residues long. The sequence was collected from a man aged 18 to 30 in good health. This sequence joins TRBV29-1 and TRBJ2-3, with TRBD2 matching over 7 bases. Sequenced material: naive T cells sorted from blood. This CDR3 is CSVEAGEGTDTQYF. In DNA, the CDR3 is TGCAGCGTTGAGGCGGGAGAAGGCACAGATACGCAGTATTTT.